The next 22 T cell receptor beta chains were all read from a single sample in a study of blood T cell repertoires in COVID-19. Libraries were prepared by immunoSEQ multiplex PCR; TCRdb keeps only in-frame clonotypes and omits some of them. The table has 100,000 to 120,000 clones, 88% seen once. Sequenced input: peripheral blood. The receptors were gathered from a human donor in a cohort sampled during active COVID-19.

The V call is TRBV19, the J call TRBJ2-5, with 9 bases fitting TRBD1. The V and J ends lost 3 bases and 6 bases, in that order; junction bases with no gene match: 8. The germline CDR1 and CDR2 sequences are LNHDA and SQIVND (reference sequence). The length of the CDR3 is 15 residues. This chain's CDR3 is CASSISEGQGKTQYF. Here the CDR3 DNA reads TGTGCCAGTAGTATCAGTGAGGGACAGGGCAAGACCCAGTACTTC.

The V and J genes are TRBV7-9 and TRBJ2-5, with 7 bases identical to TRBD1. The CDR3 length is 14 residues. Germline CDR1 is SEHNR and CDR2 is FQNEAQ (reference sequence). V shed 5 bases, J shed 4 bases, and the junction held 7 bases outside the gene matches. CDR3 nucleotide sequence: TGTGCCAGCAGCCCCACAGGGGTAGGAGAGACCCAGTACTTC. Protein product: CASSPTGVGETQYF.

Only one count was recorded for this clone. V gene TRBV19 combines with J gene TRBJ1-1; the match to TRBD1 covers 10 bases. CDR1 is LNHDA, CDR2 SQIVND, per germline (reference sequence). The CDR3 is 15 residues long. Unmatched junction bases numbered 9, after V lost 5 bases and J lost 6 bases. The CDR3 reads CASSPWGQGMAEAFF. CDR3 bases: TGTGCCAGTAGTCCCTGGGGACAGGGGATGGCTGAAGCTTTCTTT.

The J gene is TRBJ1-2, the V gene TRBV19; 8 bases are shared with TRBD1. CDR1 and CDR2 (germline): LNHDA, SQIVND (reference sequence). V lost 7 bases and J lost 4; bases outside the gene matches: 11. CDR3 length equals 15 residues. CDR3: CASTPALGQVYGYTF. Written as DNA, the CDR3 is TGTGCCAGTACCCCGGCCCTGGGACAGGTCTATGGCTACACCTTC.

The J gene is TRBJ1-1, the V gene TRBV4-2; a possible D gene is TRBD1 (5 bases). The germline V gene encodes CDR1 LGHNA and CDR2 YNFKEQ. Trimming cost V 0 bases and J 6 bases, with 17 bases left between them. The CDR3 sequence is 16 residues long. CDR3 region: CASSQDRGGVKPEAFF. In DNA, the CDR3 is TGTGCCAGCAGCCAAGATCGGGGGGGGGTAAAGCCTGAAGCTTTCTTT.

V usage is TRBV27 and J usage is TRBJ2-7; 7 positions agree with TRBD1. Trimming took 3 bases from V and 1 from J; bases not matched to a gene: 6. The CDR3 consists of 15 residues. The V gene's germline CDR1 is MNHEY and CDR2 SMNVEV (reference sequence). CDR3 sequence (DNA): TGTGCCAGCAGTTTGCAGACAGGGCTTTCCTACGAGCAGTACTTC. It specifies CASSLQTGLSYEQYF.

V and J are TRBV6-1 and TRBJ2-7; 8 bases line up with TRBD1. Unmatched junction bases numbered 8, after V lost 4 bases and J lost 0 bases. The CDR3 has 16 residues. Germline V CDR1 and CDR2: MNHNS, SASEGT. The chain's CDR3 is CASSASGTGYSYEQYF. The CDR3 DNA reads TGTGCCAGCAGTGCATCCGGGACAGGATACTCCTACGAGCAGTACTTC.

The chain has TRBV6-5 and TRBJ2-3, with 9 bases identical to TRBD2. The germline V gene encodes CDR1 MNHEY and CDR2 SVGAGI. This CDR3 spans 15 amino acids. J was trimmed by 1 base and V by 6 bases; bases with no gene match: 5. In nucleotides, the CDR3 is TGTGCCAGCAGCAATCTAGCGGGACGCACAGATACGCAGTATTTT. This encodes CASSNLAGRTDTQYF.

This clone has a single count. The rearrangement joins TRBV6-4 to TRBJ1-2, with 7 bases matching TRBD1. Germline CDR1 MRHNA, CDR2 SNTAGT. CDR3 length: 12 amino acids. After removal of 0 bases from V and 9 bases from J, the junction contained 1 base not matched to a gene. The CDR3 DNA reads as TGTGCCAGCAGTGACTCGACAGGGAGCTACACCTTC. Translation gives CASSDSTGSYTF.

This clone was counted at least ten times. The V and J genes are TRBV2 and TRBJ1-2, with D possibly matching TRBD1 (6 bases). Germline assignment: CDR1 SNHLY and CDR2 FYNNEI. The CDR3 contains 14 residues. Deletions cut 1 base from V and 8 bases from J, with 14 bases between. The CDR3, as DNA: TGTGCCAGCAGTGAAGTACAGGGATGGGGAGGCTACACCTTC. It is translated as CASSEVQGWGGYTF.

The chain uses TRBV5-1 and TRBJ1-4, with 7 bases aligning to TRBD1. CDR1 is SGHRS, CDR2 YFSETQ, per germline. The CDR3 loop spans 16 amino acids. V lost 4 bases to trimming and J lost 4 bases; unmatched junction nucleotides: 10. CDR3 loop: CASSPGTGTVNEKLFF. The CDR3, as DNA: TGCGCCAGCAGCCCCGGGACCGGGACAGTTAATGAAAAACTGTTTTTT.

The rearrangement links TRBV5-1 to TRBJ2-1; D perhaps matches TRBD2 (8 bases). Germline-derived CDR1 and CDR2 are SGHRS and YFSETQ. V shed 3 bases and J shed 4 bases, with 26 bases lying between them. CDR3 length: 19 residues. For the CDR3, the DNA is TGCGCCAGCAGCTCTCAGGGGGGGAAGAGCGGGAGTATGTACAATGAGCAGTTCTTC. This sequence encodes CASSSQGGKSGSMYNEQFF.

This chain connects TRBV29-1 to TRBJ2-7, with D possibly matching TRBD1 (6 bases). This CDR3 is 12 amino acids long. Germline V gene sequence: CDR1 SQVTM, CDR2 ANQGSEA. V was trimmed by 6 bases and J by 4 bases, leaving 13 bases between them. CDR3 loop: CSVADSLYEQYF. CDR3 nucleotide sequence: TGCAGCGTAGCGGACAGTCTATACGAGCAGTACTTC.

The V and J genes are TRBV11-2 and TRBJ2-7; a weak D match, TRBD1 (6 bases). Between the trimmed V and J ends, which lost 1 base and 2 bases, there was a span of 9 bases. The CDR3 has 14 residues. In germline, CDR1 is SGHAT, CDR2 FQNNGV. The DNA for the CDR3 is TGTGCCAGCAGCTTAGGAGGGGGAGCCTACGAGCAGTACTTC. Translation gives CASSLGGGAYEQYF.

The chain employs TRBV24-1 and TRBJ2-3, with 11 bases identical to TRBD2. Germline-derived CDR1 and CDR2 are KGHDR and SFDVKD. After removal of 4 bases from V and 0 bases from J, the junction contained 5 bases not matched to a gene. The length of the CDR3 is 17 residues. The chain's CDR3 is CATSDPTSGKSTDTQYF. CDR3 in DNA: TGTGCCACCAGTGACCCGACTAGCGGGAAAAGCACAGATACGCAGTATTTT.

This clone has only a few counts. The CDR3 DNA is TGCGCCAGCAGTCGACTAGCGGGGAGCACCGGGGAGCTGTTTTTT. Amino acid sequence: CASSRLAGSTGELFF. The rearrangement uses TRBV10-2 and TRBJ2-2; 11 bases line up with TRBD2. CDR3 size: 15 residues. Germline loops: CDR1 WSHSY, CDR2 SAAADI. V gave up 5 bases and J gave up 4 bases; unmatched junction bases: 3.

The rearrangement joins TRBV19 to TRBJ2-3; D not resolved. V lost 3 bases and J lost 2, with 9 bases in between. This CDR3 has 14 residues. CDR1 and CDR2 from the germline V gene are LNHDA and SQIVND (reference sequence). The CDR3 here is CASSIGRNTDTQYF. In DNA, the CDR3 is TGTGCCAGTAGTATTGGGCGTAACACAGATACGCAGTATTTT.

This CDR3 is CASRYTTGYEQYF. CDR3 nucleotides: TGTGCCAGCAGATATACAACAGGCTACGAGCAGTACTTC. This sequence joins TRBV27 and TRBJ2-7; possibly TRBD1 for D (5 bases). The V end was cut by 6 bases, the J end by 3 bases, with 12 bases between. Germline CDR1 and CDR2: MNHEY and SMNVEV (reference sequence). CDR3 size: 13 residues.

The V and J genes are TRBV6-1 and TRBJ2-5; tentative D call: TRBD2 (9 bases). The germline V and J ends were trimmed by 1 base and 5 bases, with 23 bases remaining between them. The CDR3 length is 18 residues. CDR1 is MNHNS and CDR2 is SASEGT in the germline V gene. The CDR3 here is CASSEGQGIAGVQETQYF. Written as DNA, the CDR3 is TGTGCCAGCAGTGAAGGACAGGGGATAGCGGGAGTACAGGAGACCCAGTACTTC.

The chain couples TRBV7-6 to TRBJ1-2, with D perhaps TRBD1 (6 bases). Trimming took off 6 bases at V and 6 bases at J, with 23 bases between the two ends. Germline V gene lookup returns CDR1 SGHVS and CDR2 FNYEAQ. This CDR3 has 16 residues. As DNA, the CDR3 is TGTGCCAGCAGTCGCTCCTCACAGGGTGTGAGAGATGGCTACACCTTC. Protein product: CASSRSSQGVRDGYTF.

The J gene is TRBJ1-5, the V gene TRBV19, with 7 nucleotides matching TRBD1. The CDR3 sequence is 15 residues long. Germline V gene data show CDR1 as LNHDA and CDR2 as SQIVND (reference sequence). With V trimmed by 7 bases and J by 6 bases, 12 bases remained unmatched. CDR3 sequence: CASTFDRVGGQPQHF. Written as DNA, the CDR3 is TGTGCCAGTACCTTCGACAGGGTGGGAGGTCAGCCCCAGCATTTT.

CDR3 sequence (DNA): TGTGCCAGCAGTCCACAGGGGGCTAGCGAGCAGTACTTC. It codes for CASSPQGASEQYF. This rearrangement joins TRBV6-5 to TRBJ2-7, with 9 bases identical to TRBD1. Germline-derived CDR1 and CDR2 are MNHEY and SVGAGI. Trimming at V came to 5 bases and at J to 6 bases, leaving 5 bases not matched to a gene. This CDR3 spans 13 amino acids.